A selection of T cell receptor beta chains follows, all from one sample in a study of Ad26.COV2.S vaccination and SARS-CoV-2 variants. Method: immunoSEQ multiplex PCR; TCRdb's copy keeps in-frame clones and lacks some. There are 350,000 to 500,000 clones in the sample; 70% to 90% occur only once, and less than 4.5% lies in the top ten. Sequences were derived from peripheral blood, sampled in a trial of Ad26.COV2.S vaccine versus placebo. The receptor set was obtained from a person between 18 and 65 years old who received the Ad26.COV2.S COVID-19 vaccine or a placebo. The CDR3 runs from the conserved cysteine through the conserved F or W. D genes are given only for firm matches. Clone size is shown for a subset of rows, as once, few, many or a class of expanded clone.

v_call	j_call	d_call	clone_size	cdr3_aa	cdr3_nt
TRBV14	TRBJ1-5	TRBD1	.	CASSRALGTGSRQPQHF	TGTGCCAGCAGCCGGGCCCTTGGGACAGGGAGCCGTCAGCCCCAGCATTTT
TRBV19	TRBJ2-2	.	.	CASSNGGGSIIGELFF	TGTGCCAGTAGTAATGGAGGGGGTTCTATCATCGGGGAGCTGTTTTTT
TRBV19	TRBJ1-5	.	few	CASSINFREGNQPQHF	TGTGCCAGTAGTATTAACTTCCGGGAGGGCAATCAGCCCCAGCATTTT
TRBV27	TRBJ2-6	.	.	CATLKRAAQYLSGANVLTF	TGTGCCACCCTCAAACGGGCAGCTCAATACCTCTCTGGGGCCAACGTCCTGACTTTC
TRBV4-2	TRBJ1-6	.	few	CASSQGSGTTISDSPLHF	TGTGCCAGCAGCCAAGGATCTGGGACGACCATCTCGGATTCACCCCTCCACTTT
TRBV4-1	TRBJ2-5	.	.	CASSHDIGETQYF	TGCGCCAGCAGCCACGATATTGGAGAGACCCAGTACTTC
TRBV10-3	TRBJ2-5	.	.	CAISLFNPYETQYF	TGTGCCATCAGCCTTTTTAACCCGTACGAGACCCAGTACTTC
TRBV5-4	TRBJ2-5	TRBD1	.	CASSLPTGGETQYF	TGTGCCAGCAGCCTACCGACAGGGGGGGAGACCCAGTACTTC
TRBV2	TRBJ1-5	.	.	CASRARQSNQPQHF	TGTGCCAGCAGAGCCCGACAGAGCAATCAGCCCCAGCATTTT
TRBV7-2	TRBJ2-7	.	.	CASSLRVLYEQYF	TGTGCCAGCAGCTTGAGGGTTCTGTATGAGCAGTACTTC
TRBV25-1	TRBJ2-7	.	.	CASSVMGGVPSNTYEQYF	TGTGCCAGCAGTGTCATGGGAGGTGTGCCCAGCAACACCTACGAGCAGTACTTC
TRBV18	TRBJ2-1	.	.	CASSNQGFDEQFF	TGTGCCAGCTCAAATCAGGGGTTCGATGAGCAGTTCTTC
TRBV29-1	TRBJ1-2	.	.	CSVEMGQEIYGYTF	TGCAGCGTTGAAATGGGCCAGGAGATCTATGGCTACACCTTC
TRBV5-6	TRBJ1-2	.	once	CASSLGRRGYTF	TGTGCCAGCAGCTTGGGACGAAGGGGCTACACCTTC
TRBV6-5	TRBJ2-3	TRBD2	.	CASSRGGDTQYF	TGTGCCAGCAGTCGGGGGGGAGATACGCAGTATTTT
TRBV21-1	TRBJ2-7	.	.	CASPLGCYEQYF	TGTGCCAGCCCCTTGGGATGCTACGAGCAGTACTTC
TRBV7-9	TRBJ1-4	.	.	CASSLVGGSSREKLFF	TGTGCCAGCAGCTTAGTTGGGGGCAGCAGTCGGGAAAAACTGTTTTTT
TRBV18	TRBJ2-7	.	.	CASSPGAYEQYF	TGTGCCAGCTCACCGGGGGCCTACGAGCAGTACTTC
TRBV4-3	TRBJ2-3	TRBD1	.	CASSQDEGTGSDTQYF	TGCGCCAGCAGCCAAGACGAGGGGACAGGTTCCGATACGCAGTATTTT
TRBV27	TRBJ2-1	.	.	CASRELAYNEQFF	TGTGCCAGCAGAGAACTAGCCTACAATGAGCAGTTCTTC
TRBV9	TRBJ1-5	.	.	CASSVDEDQPQHF	TGTGCCAGCAGCGTAGATGAGGATCAGCCCCAGCATTTT
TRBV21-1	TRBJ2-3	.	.	CASSKDVATDTQYF	TGTGCCAGCAGCAAAGACGTGGCCACAGATACGCAGTATTTT
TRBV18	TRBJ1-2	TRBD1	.	CASSPSGQSYGYTF	TGTGCCAGCTCACCCTCGGGACAGAGCTATGGCTACACCTTC
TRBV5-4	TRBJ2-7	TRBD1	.	CASSLAATGARGEQYF	TGTGCCAGCAGCTTGGCCGCTACAGGGGCCCGTGGCGAGCAGTACTTC
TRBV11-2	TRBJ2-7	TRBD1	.	CASSIETGVSYEQYF	TGTGCCAGCAGCATCGAGACAGGGGTCTCCTACGAGCAGTACTTC
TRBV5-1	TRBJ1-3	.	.	CASSLGVIRENTIYF	TGCGCCAGCAGCTTGGGAGTGATACGGGAAAACACCATATATTTT
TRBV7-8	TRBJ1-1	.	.	CASSLAQITQNTEAFF	TGTGCCAGCAGCTTAGCGCAAATCACACAGAACACTGAAGCTTTCTTT
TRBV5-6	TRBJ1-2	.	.	CASSLGGGYTF	TGTGCCAGCAGCTTGGGTGGGGGCTACACCTTC